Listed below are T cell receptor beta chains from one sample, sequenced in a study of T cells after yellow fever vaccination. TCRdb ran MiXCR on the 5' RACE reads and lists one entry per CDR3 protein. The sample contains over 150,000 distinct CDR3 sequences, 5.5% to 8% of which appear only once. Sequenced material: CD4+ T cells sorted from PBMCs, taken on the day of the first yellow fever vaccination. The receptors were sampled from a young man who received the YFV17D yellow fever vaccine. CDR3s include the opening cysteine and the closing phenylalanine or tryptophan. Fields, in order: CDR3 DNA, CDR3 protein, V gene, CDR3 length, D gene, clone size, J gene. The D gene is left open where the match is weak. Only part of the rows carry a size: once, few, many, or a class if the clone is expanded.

TGCAGTGCTAGAGAGGACAGGTTCCGTTTCTCTGGGGCCAACGTCCTGACTTTC CSAREDRFRFSGANVLTF TRBV20-1 18 TRBD1 few TRBJ2-6
TGCAGTGCTAGGCTCCCACAGGGGTCAGATACGCAGTATTTT CSARLPQGSDTQYF TRBV20-1 14 TRBD1 many TRBJ2-3
TGTGCCAGCAGCCAAGCAAGCGGACATTCTGGAAACACCATATATTTT CASSQASGHSGNTIYF TRBV3-1 16 - many TRBJ1-3
TGTGCCACCAGCGGGACAGGGACAAATCAGCCCCAGCATTTT CATSGTGTNQPQHF TRBV15 14 TRBD1 many TRBJ1-5
TGTGCCAGCAGCTTAGCGCCCCTAGCGGGGAGTGAGCAGTACTTC CASSLAPLAGSEQYF TRBV7-2 15 TRBD2 - TRBJ2-7
TGTGCCAGCAGCTTCCGGACAGGGTTTGGCTACACCTTC CASSFRTGFGYTF TRBV11-2 13 TRBD1 few TRBJ1-2
TGTGCCAGCAGTTTTTTCCACGAGCAGTACTTC CASSFFHEQYF TRBV12-3/TRBV12-4 11 - - TRBJ2-7
TGCGCCAGCAGCCAAGATTTGACGCGGGGGGGTACAGATACGCAGTATTTT CASSQDLTRGGTDTQYF TRBV4-3 17 TRBD2 many TRBJ2-3
TGTGCCAGCAGTGCAGGCTACAATCAGCCCCAGCATTTT CASSAGYNQPQHF TRBV12-3/TRBV12-4 13 - - TRBJ1-5
TGCAGTGCTAGGGAGCGGGGCCAAGAGACCCAGTACTTC CSARERGQETQYF TRBV20-1 13 TRBD2 few TRBJ2-5
TGTGCCAGCAGCTTAAGGCGGATAAGGGGCCCCCTTTACTCTGGGGCCAACGTCCTGACTTTC CASSLRRIRGPLYSGANVLTF TRBV11-1 21 - - TRBJ2-6
TGTGCCAGTAGTAGTCAGGGTTTCCCACCCTCTAACTATGGCTACACCTTC CASSSQGFPPSNYGYTF TRBV19 17 - many TRBJ1-2
TGTGCCACCCGCCCGACAGGGGGGAGGACAGATACGCAGTATTTT CATRPTGGRTDTQYF TRBV10-3 15 TRBD1 - TRBJ2-3
TGTGCCAGCACCCAGGATATCTCTGGAAACACCATATATTTT CASTQDISGNTIYF TRBV7-2 14 - - TRBJ1-3
TGTGCCAGCAGTGCTCGACTAGCGGGGAGTAGCACAGATACGCAGTATTTT CASSARLAGSSTDTQYF TRBV6-1 17 TRBD2 - TRBJ2-3
TGTGCCAGCTCACGCGGCTATAACTATGGCTACACCTTC CASSRGYNYGYTF TRBV18 13 - many TRBJ1-2
TGCGCCAGCAGCTTCCTTAGCGGGACCACAGATACGCAGTATTTT CASSFLSGTTDTQYF TRBV5-1 15 TRBD2 many TRBJ2-3
TGTGCCAGCTCCCCCTCCAGGTCTAGCACAGATACGCAGTATTTT CASSPSRSSTDTQYF TRBV18 15 - many TRBJ2-3
TGCGCCAGCAGCTTCGGGGGGCCCAGGAATGAGCAGTTCTTC CASSFGGPRNEQFF TRBV5-1 14 - few TRBJ2-1
TGCAGTGCGCGCGGACAGGGTAACGTGAACACCATATATTTT CSARGQGNVNTIYF TRBV20-1 14 TRBD1 - TRBJ1-3
TGCGCCAGCAGCGGAGGGACTAGCGGATTCACAGATACGCAGTATTTT CASSGGTSGFTDTQYF TRBV5-1 16 TRBD2 many TRBJ2-3
TGTGCCAGCTCGGGACAGGGGGATGAAGCTTTCTTT CASSGQGDEAFF TRBV6-2/TRBV6-3 12 TRBD1 many TRBJ1-1
TGTGCCAGCAGCCAAACACGGGGAAATGAGCAGTTCTTC CASSQTRGNEQFF TRBV14 13 - many TRBJ2-1